This entry features one TCR beta chain sequence. Its antigen remains unidentified. Base quality data are lacking; no much larger clone is found one base away. The donors were healthy, HIV-negative adults who had no recently reported acute infections or vaccinations. Only Caucasian adults living in Nashville, Tennessee, USA were represented among the donors. CD4+ T cells were enriched through magnetic negative selection, after which naive cells were positively selected on CD45RA and the remaining negative fraction served as the memory subset. Blood was collected by leukapheresis, and PBMCs were isolated by Ficoll-Histopaque density gradient centrifugation and then cryopreserved in liquid nitrogen vapor phase. Analytical flow cytometry was used to check the purity and quantity of each magnetically sorted T cell population. Genomic DNA was isolated from each sorted fraction and quantified by UV absorbance on a Nanodrop 2000c.

V is cut by 5 bases and J by 0 bases, and the space between the germline ends is 14 bases. Per the germline V gene (reference sequence), LNHDA is the CDR1 and SQIVND is the CDR2. The CDR3 measures 17 amino acids from cysteine to phenylalanine. The only DNA kept is the CDR3, 51 bases in frame from the first base. TCR CDR3 regions were amplified from genomic DNA by multiplex PCR using the deep immunoSEQ assay. Extracted genomic DNA from each cell subset was spread evenly across all wells of several immunoSEQ 96-well plates, with each plate serving as a replicate. For sorted subsets, each replicate PCR was loaded with approximately 200 ng genomic DNA, equivalent to 32,000 or so T cell genomes. Purified libraries were measured with a Qubit 3.0 fluorometer, size-checked on a Bioanalyzer 2100, and measured again with the KAPA Library Quantification kit. A separate single-read 150-cycle Illumina NextSeq 550 flow cell was used to sequence each immunoSEQ 96-well plate. The original methods were these. Because only junctional sequences without quality scores were contained in the immunoSEQ output, filtering matching that applied to full-length reads could not be performed. Sequences were annotated with PyIR, a Python wrapper for IgBLAST v1.9, using IMGT germline references to assign V/J genes and CDR3. Reads with weak V/J assignments (E-value above 1e-6), missing CDR3, stop codons, out-of-frame junctions, or ambiguous translated residues were removed. V3J clonotypes were defined as sequences sharing the same inferred V gene, J gene, and CDR3 amino acid sequence. Percentage overlap between repertoires was calculated by dividing the number of shared unique clonotypes by the size of the smaller repertoire. RTK rarefaction, the Chao1 estimator, and Recon v2.1 estimates of unobserved clonotypes were used to assess repertoire richness. OLGA was used to compute generation probabilities for all TCRbeta clonotypes that the gDNA method yielded from a handful of donors. Not all clones reach the TCRdb copy of this immuneACCESS table, which keeps in-frame sequences only. Checked studies attribute under half of the gap to unresolved V genes and leave the rest unexplained. V and J calls and clone size are as listed in that table; D and trimming were resolved from the DNA. The sample table lists millions of clones, about 95% of them with a count of one. Clones ranked in the top ten supply 0.13% of the sample.

This entry belongs to a study of shared clonotypes between healthy human individuals (dated by TCRdb to the early 2020s). Context from the whole study: The cohort included three men and a couple of women between 18 and 49 years of age. Per donor, three plates each were used for CD4 naive and CD4 memory, two for CD8 naive, and one for CD8 memory. Blood TCR repertoires of a handful of healthy adults were deeply sequenced to estimate repertoire size and the extent of clonotype sharing between individuals. Libraries were prepared and TCR repertoires were sequenced by different laboratories using diverse techniques, in order to increase sequencing depth and limit assay-specific biases. Between about 0.8 and 9 billion PBMCs per donor were obtained by leukapheresis.

Points the paper makes about the study in general: Sampling was limited to blood, and TCR repertoires in tissue likely differ from TCR repertoires in blood. Pairwise subsampling indicated that sequencing depth was expected to affect the degree of clonotype sharing among donors. Across several donors, approximately 5% of naive CD4, roughly 3.5% of naive CD8, 2% to 2.5% of memory CD4, and roughly 0.41% of memory CD8 clonotypes were shared. Naive subsets generally had larger estimated clonotype richness than memory subsets did. Because the study included a small number of donors, the genetic and exposure-history diversity represented was limited. Higher generation probabilities were observed for clonotypes shared by all four sorted-subset donors than for non-shared clonotypes. Rarefaction of sorted-subset datasets indicated incomplete sequencing despite the large sequencing depth.

Recombination connected TRBV19 to TRBJ1-6; matching of 5 bases hints at TRBD1 as the D gene. The sequenced sample was naive CD4+ T cells sorted from blood. The cell subset or site label corresponds to: CD45RA+ positively selected. The receptor was isolated from a man aged 18 to 35 in good health. The CDR3 loop reads CASSEGHLSSYNSPLHF. The DNA is TGTGCCAGTAGTGAAGGACACCTGAGCTCCTATAATTCACCCCTCCACTTT.